The next 24 T cell receptor beta chains were all read from a single sample in a study of OX40 agonist ivuxolimab in advanced cancers. Profiling relied on immunoSEQ multiplex PCR, and the TCRdb table lists in-frame clones only, not all of them. The data contain about 84,000 clones, around nine tenths of them seen just once; the ten biggest clones take up 0.15% to 0.2%. The sequenced sample was CD4+ or CD8+ T cells sorted from blood, obtained in a trial of the OX40 agonist ivuxolimab. These receptors were collected from an adult with an advanced solid tumor such as melanoma, head and neck, liver or kidney cancer.

The rearrangement links TRBV28 to TRBJ1-4; D gene ambiguous. Germline V CDR1 and CDR2: MDHEN, SYDVKM. Trimming removed 0 bases at V and 7 bases at J, with 12 bases between. This CDR3 is built from 15 residues. In nucleotides, the CDR3 is TGTGCCAGCAGTTTATGGGGTCCTGTGGGTGAAAAACTGTTTTTT. Its translation is CASSLWGPVGEKLFF.

The chain uses TRBV5-4 and TRBJ1-2; D is undetermined. Trimming took off 1 base at V and 1 base at J, with 11 bases between the two ends. CDR3 length: 15 residues. Germline V CDR1 and CDR2: SGHNT, YYREEE (reference sequence). DNA of the CDR3: TGTGCCAGCAGCTTGAATCAGGTCCTTAACTATGGCTACACCTTC. Its translation: CASSLNQVLNYGYTF.

The CDR3 loop reads CATSPGTDYGYTF. The CDR3 DNA sequence: TGTGCCACCAGCCCTGGGACGGACTATGGCTACACCTTC. V and J are TRBV15 and TRBJ1-2, with D perhaps TRBD1 (5 bases). The CDR3 runs 13 residues. The V end was cut by 5 bases, the J end by 3 bases, with 10 bases between. Germline V gene sequence: CDR1 LNHNV, CDR2 YYDKDF (reference sequence).

This clone was observed a single time. V gene TRBV5-4 combines with J gene TRBJ2-7, with 7 bases aligning to TRBD1. Germline-derived CDR1 and CDR2 are SGHNT and YYREEE (reference sequence). The CDR3 has 14 residues. The V gene end was trimmed by 4 bases and the J gene end by 2 bases; junction bases not matched to a gene: 6. CDR3 in DNA: TGTGCCAGCAGCATGCCCGGGACAGCCTACGAGCAGTACTTC. Translated: CASSMPGTAYEQYF.

The genes are TRBV25-1 and TRBJ2-5; 9 bases are shared with TRBD2. CDR3 size: 15 residues. CDR1 is MGHDK, CDR2 SYGVNS, per germline. V trimming: 2 bases; J trimming: 4 bases; junction bases outside the gene matches: 5. The CDR3 spells CASSETGAGGETQYF. The CDR3 coding sequence is TGTGCCAGCAGTGAAACAGGAGCGGGAGGAGAGACCCAGTACTTC.

The chain has TRBV6-1 and TRBJ1-1, with 9 nucleotides matching TRBD1. CDR3 size: 15 residues. Germline CDR1 MNHNS, CDR2 SASEGT. The trim removed 4 bases at V and 4 bases at J, leaving 7 bases unmatched. The CDR3 bases are TGTGCCAGCAGTGGGTCCGGGACAGGGCTCACTGAAGCTTTCTTT. Translated: CASSGSGTGLTEAFF.

This chain connects TRBV5-1 to TRBJ2-2; no clear D gene. The CDR3 is 11 residues long. V was trimmed by 1 base and J by 6 bases, leaving 1 base between them. Germline CDR1 reads SGHRS; CDR2 reads YFSETQ. The CDR3 here is CASSLPGELFF. In DNA form, the CDR3 reads TGCGCCAGCAGCTTGCCCGGGGAGCTGTTTTTT. The variable domain in full, completed from reference TRBV5-1 and TRBJ2-2, reads KAGVTQTPRYLIKTRGQQVTLSCSPISGHRSVSWYQQTPGQGLQFLFEYFSETQRNKGNFPGRFSGRQFSNSRSEMNVSTLELGDSALYLCASSLPGELFFGEGSRLTVL.

The chain joins TRBV5-5 to TRBJ2-2; D remains ambiguous. V lost 4 bases, J lost 7 bases, and 14 bases lay in between. This CDR3 spans 14 amino acids. Per germline, CDR1 SGHKS and CDR2 YYEKEE (reference sequence). The CDR3 DNA reads TGTGCCAGCAGCCCGGACCCCGCATACGGGGAGCTGTTTTTT. Encoded protein: CASSPDPAYGELFF.

The genes are TRBV5-1 and TRBJ1-1; D is unclear. Trimming took 2 bases from V and 0 from J, leaving 11 bases between them. The germline V gene encodes CDR1 SGHRS and CDR2 YFSETQ. The CDR3 totals 15 residues. This chain's CDR3 is CASSFGGTLNTEAFF. The CDR3 DNA reads as TGCGCCAGCAGCTTCGGCGGCACCTTGAACACTGAAGCTTTCTTT.

The chain uses TRBV9 and TRBJ2-1; 7 bases are shared with TRBD2. This CDR3 has 16 residues. The trim removed 4 bases at V and 0 bases at J, leaving 7 bases unmatched. Germline V lookup: CDR1 SGDLS, CDR2 YYNGEE. CDR3 loop: CASSRSSGSSYNEQFF. The CDR3 DNA sequence: TGTGCCAGCAGCAGGTCTAGCGGAAGCTCCTACAATGAGCAGTTCTTC.

The chain is built from TRBV29-1 and TRBJ2-3; D might be TRBD1 or TRBD2, each matching 6 bases. Germline lookup yields CDR1 SQVTM and CDR2 ANQGSEA. V lost 6 bases and J 6 bases, leaving 22 bases between the germline ends. The CDR3 runs 15 residues. CDR3 DNA: TGCAGCGTCGACGGCCCGGGGGCCAATCCGGATACGCAGTATTTT. The encoded protein is CSVDGPGANPDTQYF.

A word on this clone: Other DNA variants within this sample encode the same CDR3. The rearrangement uses TRBV6-1 and TRBJ1-5, with a weak D call TRBD1 (5 bases). The V and J ends lost 4 bases and 4 bases respectively, with 8 bases between them. The CDR3 runs 13 residues. Germline-derived CDR1 and CDR2 are MNHNS and SASEGT. CDR3 in amino acids: CASSGRGNQPQHF. Here the CDR3 DNA reads TGTGCCAGCAGTGGAAGGGGAAATCAGCCCCAGCATTTT.

This chain connects TRBV10-2 to TRBJ2-7; D remains unclear. CDR3 length equals 11 residues. The germline V gene encodes CDR1 WSHSY and CDR2 SAAADI. With 5 bases removed from V and 3 bases from J, the gap between germline ends came to 5 bases. As DNA, the CDR3 is TGCGCCAGCAGTCTCCACTACGAGCAGTACTTC. Its translation is CASSLHYEQYF.

The rearrangement joins TRBV5-1 to TRBJ2-3, with 9 nucleotides matching TRBD1. V was pared by 4 bases and J by 6 bases, with 12 bases of the junction left unmatched. Germline V lookup: CDR1 SGHRS, CDR2 YFSETQ. CDR3 size: 16 residues. The CDR3 DNA reads as TGCGCCAGCAGCACACACAGGGGGCAAGGTTGGGATACGCAGTATTTT. Protein: CASSTHRGQGWDTQYF. The variable domain in full, completed from reference TRBV5-1 and TRBJ2-3, reads KAGVTQTPRYLIKTRGQQVTLSCSPISGHRSVSWYQQTPGQGLQFLFEYFSETQRNKGNFPGRFSGRQFSNSRSEMNVSTLELGDSALYLCASSTHRGQGWDTQYFGPGTRLTVL.

The CDR3 nucleotides are TGTGCCAGCAGCCCCGGGGGCGAGCAGTACTTC. Encoded protein: CASSPGGEQYF. The chain recombines TRBV7-2 with TRBJ2-7, with a possible D match to TRBD2 (6 bases). Per the germline V gene, CDR1 is SGHTA and CDR2 is FQGNSA. Trimming removed 5 bases at V and 6 bases at J, with 8 bases between. The CDR3 is 11 residues long. Combining the CDR3 with reference TRBV7-2 and TRBJ2-7 gives the whole variable domain GAGVSQSPSNKVTEKGKDVELRCDPISGHTALYWYRQSLGQGLEFLIYFQGNSAPDKSGLPSDRFSAERTGGSVSTLTIQRTQQEDSAVYLCASSPGGEQYFGPGTRLTVT.

The chain links TRBV29-1 to TRBJ2-2; 7 nucleotides align to TRBD1. This CDR3 is built from 14 residues. The V and J ends lost 4 bases and 3 bases, in that order; junction bases with no gene match: 5. The germline V gene encodes CDR1 SQVTM and CDR2 ANQGSEA. The CDR3 spells CSVAQGSYTGELFF. The CDR3 region has the DNA TGCAGCGTTGCACAGGGGTCATACACCGGGGAGCTGTTTTTT.

This chain uses TRBV29-1 with TRBJ2-7; the D call may be TRBD1 or TRBD2 (5 bases each). From germline, CDR1 is SQVTM and CDR2 ANQGSEA. V was pared by 3 bases and J by 6 bases, with 12 bases between. CDR3 length: 12 amino acids. The CDR3, as DNA: TGCAGCGTTGATATCCGGGGCGGCGAGCAGTACTTC. It translates to CSVDIRGGEQYF.

J is TRBJ2-3 and V is TRBV11-3; TRBD1 matches at 8 bases. CDR3 size: 15 residues. CDR1 SGHNT and CDR2 YENEEA come from the germline V gene. The trim removed 5 bases at V and 3 bases at J, leaving 7 bases unmatched. The CDR3 DNA sequence: TGTGCCAGCAGCCTTGGACAGGGTAGGACAGATACGCAGTATTTT. Residues: CASSLGQGRTDTQYF. The whole variable domain, remainder taken from reference TRBV11-3 and TRBJ2-3, is EAGVVQSPRYKIIEKKQPVAFWCNPISGHNTLYWYLQNLGQGPELLIRYENEEAVDDSQLPKDRFSAERLKGVDSTLKIQPAELGDSAVYLCASSLGQGRTDTQYFGPGTRLTVL.

This clone was seen a few times. The rearrangement joins TRBV5-1 to TRBJ1-3; D perhaps matches TRBD1 (5 bases). Germline CDR1 is SGHRS and CDR2 is YFSETQ. CDR3 length equals 16 residues. V shed 3 bases and J shed 4 bases, with 17 bases lying between them. CDR3 sequence (DNA): TGCGCCAGCAGCTCCGAAACGGGACCGTCGGGAAACACCATATATTTT. Encoded protein: CASSSETGPSGNTIYF.

The chain has TRBV7-3 and TRBJ2-1, with 8 bases aligning to TRBD1. The J segment lost 4 bases and the V segment lost 4 bases, leaving 6 bases of the junction unmatched. The V gene's germline CDR1 is SGHTA and CDR2 FQGTGA. This CDR3 comprises 15 residues. CDR3 region: CASSYSGTGYNEQFF. The CDR3 DNA follows: TGTGCCAGCAGCTACTCCGGGACAGGTTACAATGAGCAGTTCTTC. The complete variable domain, with remaining parts taken from reference TRBV7-3 and TRBJ2-1, reads GAGVSQTPSNKVTEKGKYVELRCDPISGHTALYWYRQSLGQGPEFLIYFQGTGAADDSGLPNDRFFAVRPEGSVSTLKIQRTERGDSAVYLCASSYSGTGYNEQFFGPGTRLTVL.

The V gene is TRBV13, the J gene TRBJ1-3; D not certain. CDR3 length: 14 residues. V was cut by 5 bases and J by 4 bases, with 12 bases left in between. Germline-derived CDR1 and CDR2 are PRHDT and FYEKMQ (reference sequence). The CDR3 is CASSNYGGGNTIYF. CDR3 bases: TGTGCCAGCAGCAATTACGGTGGGGGAAACACCATATATTTT.

The J gene is TRBJ2-7, the V gene TRBV7-2; D is uncertain. The CDR3 loop spans 13 amino acids. V gave up 5 bases and J gave up 6 bases, with 14 bases separating them. Germline assignment: CDR1 SGHTA and CDR2 FQGNSA. CDR3 in amino acids: CASSAAVRGEQYF. The CDR3 DNA reads TGTGCCAGCAGCGCCGCTGTCCGTGGCGAGCAGTACTTC.

The chain has TRBV6-5 and TRBJ2-5; D is uncertain. Trimming took off 7 bases at V and 3 bases at J, with 6 bases between the two ends. This CDR3 contains 11 residues. Per germline, CDR1 MNHEY and CDR2 SVGAGI. CDR3: CASTDEETQYF. The CDR3 DNA is TGTGCCAGCACCGATGAAGAGACCCAGTACTTC.

The CDR3 reads CASTPFSGGETQYF. The CDR3 DNA sequence: TGTGCCAGCACTCCTTTTAGCGGGGGCGAGACCCAGTACTTC. This rearrangement joins TRBV6-1 to TRBJ2-5; 9 bases are shared with TRBD2. The V and J ends lost 7 bases and 5 bases, in that order; junction bases with no gene match: 8. The germline V gene has CDR1 MNHNS and CDR2 SASEGT. This CDR3 comprises 14 residues.